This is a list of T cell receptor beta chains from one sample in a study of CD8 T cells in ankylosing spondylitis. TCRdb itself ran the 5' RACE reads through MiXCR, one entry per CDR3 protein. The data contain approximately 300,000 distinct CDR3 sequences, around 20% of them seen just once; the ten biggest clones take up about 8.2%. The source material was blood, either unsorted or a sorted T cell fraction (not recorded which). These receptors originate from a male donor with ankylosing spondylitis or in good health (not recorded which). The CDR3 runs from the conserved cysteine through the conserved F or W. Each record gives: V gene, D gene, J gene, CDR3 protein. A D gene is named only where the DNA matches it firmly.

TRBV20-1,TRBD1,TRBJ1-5,CSARGQGSNQPQHF
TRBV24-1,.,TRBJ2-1,CATSDASGTEQFF
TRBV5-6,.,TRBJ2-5,CASSGKDFQETQYF
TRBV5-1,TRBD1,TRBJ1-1,CASSPGQGGMNTEAFF
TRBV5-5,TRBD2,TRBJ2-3,CASSRLAGKDTQYF
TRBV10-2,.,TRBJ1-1,CASSNSDMNTEAFF
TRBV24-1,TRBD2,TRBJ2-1,CATSDPRTSGSYNEQFF
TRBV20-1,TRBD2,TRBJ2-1,CSARGSLAGDNEQFF
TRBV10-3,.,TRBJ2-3,CAISEPLRLESTDTQYF
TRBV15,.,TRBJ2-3,CATSIGGPSTDTQYF
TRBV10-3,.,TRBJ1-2,CAISGAKDGDYGYTF
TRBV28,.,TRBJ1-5,CASSRLDSSNQPQHF